This paragraph covers one T cell receptor beta chain sequence. Its matching antigen is unknown. The CDR3 runs to 15 residues. Germline trimming cut 4 bases from V and 0 bases from J; bases unmatched to any gene: 3. Per the germline V gene, CDR1 is SGHDN and CDR2 is FVKESK. This specimen comes from a study of cytomegalovirus exposure and HLA in healthy donors. Donors consisted of healthy bone marrow donors. Broader study findings: Previously analyzed data showed that most TCR beta V segments were productive at a frequency of about 87% or about 30%. Reports indicate that TCR beta sequences accurately predicted the HLA-A and HLA-B alleles of most subjects. Reportedly, cytomegalovirus status was diagnosed with high sensitivity and specificity.

Both 60 Vbeta primers and 13 Jbeta primers went into the PCR. Repertoires were generated with immunoSEQ multiplex PCR, while TCRdb's copy carries only in-frame clones and drops some. The profile shows some 180,000 clones, roughly 8.7% of them singletons. Sequenced input: PBMCs. The V gene is TRBV14, the J gene TRBJ1-1, with 9 positions matching TRBD1. This sequence was found in a woman in her thirties in good health and CMV-seropositive. This CDR3 is CASSLRTGVNTEAFF. DNA for the CDR3: TGTGCCAGCAGCCTCCGGACAGGGGTGAACACTGAAGCTTTCTTT.